A selection of T cell receptor beta chains follows, all from one sample in a study of shared clonotypes between healthy human individuals. The protocol was immunoSEQ multiplex PCR, while the TCRdb copy is restricted to in-frame clones and leaves out a portion. Of 2.3 million or so clones in the sample, about 92% were seen once. Input material: naive CD4+ T cells from PBMCs. The source is a man aged 18 to 30 in good health. Some clones in this sample may be carry-over from other donors' samples. The CDR3 runs from the conserved cysteine through the conserved F or W. Fields, in order: J gene, clone size, D gene, CDR3 length, V gene, CDR3 protein, CDR3 DNA. A D gene is named only where the DNA matches it firmly. Clone size, where shown, is once, few, many, or a class for clones that have expanded.

J gene: TRBJ2-5
clone size: NA
D gene: TRBD2
CDR3 length: 16
V gene: TRBV5-1
CDR3 protein: CASSLGLAQTIETQYF
CDR3 DNA: TGCGCCAGCAGCCTGGGACTAGCACAGACGATTGAGACCCAGTACTTC

J gene: TRBJ2-1
clone size: NA
D gene: TRBD2
CDR3 length: 17
V gene: TRBV7-3
CDR3 protein: CASSLSSSGRAGNEQFF
CDR3 DNA: TGTGCCAGCAGCTTATCTTCTAGCGGGAGGGCGGGGAATGAGCAGTTCTTC

J gene: TRBJ1-3
clone size: few
D gene: NA
CDR3 length: 15
V gene: TRBV6-1
CDR3 protein: CASSEDRWTGNTIYF
CDR3 DNA: TGTGCCAGCAGTGAAGACAGATGGACTGGAAACACCATATATTTT

J gene: TRBJ1-2
clone size: few
D gene: NA
CDR3 length: 13
V gene: TRBV29-1
CDR3 protein: CSVEKGLGYGYTF
CDR3 DNA: TGCAGCGTTGAAAAGGGTTTGGGCTATGGCTACACCTTC

J gene: TRBJ2-1
clone size: NA
D gene: TRBD1
CDR3 length: 17
V gene: TRBV7-2
CDR3 protein: CASSSPLTGSSHNEQFF
CDR3 DNA: TGTGCCAGCAGCTCCCCCTTGACAGGGTCCTCCCACAATGAGCAGTTCTTC

J gene: TRBJ2-4
clone size: once
D gene: NA
CDR3 length: 16
V gene: TRBV4-3
CDR3 protein: CASSQDDGDGKNIQYF
CDR3 DNA: TGCGCCAGCAGCCAAGATGATGGCGACGGAAAAAACATTCAGTACTTC

J gene: TRBJ1-2
clone size: NA
D gene: NA
CDR3 length: 12
V gene: TRBV11-2
CDR3 protein: CASTRLNYGYTF
CDR3 DNA: TGTGCCAGCACCCGGCTTAACTATGGCTACACCTTC

J gene: TRBJ1-2
clone size: NA
D gene: TRBD1
CDR3 length: 13
V gene: TRBV27
CDR3 protein: CASRSQGPYGYTF
CDR3 DNA: TGTGCCAGCAGGTCACAGGGGCCATATGGCTACACCTTC

J gene: TRBJ1-2
clone size: NA
D gene: NA
CDR3 length: 15
V gene: TRBV23-1
CDR3 protein: CASSHYRPVTYGYTF
CDR3 DNA: TGCGCCAGCAGTCATTACAGACCGGTAACGTATGGCTACACCTTC

J gene: TRBJ2-2
clone size: NA
D gene: TRBD1
CDR3 length: 14
V gene: TRBV28
CDR3 protein: CASRTGVRTGELFF
CDR3 DNA: TGTGCCAGCAGAACAGGGGTGCGCACCGGGGAGCTGTTTTTT

J gene: TRBJ1-4
clone size: NA
D gene: TRBD1
CDR3 length: 14
V gene: TRBV6-6
CDR3 protein: CASSRGQGFEKLFF
CDR3 DNA: TGTGCCAGCAGTCGCGGACAGGGGTTCGAAAAACTGTTTTTT

J gene: TRBJ1-1
clone size: NA
D gene: TRBD1
CDR3 length: 15
V gene: TRBV28
CDR3 protein: CASSNEDRAWTEAFF
CDR3 DNA: TGTGCCAGCAGTAACGAAGACAGGGCCTGGACTGAAGCTTTCTTT

J gene: TRBJ2-1
clone size: NA
D gene: NA
CDR3 length: 12
V gene: TRBV30
CDR3 protein: CAWTPALGEQFF
CDR3 DNA: TGTGCCTGGACCCCGGCCTTGGGTGAGCAGTTCTTC

J gene: TRBJ1-4
clone size: NA
D gene: NA
CDR3 length: 14
V gene: TRBV27
CDR3 protein: CASRRGNTNEKLFF
CDR3 DNA: TGTGCCAGCAGAAGGGGGAACACTAATGAAAAACTGTTTTTT

J gene: TRBJ1-3
clone size: NA
D gene: NA
CDR3 length: 15
V gene: TRBV6-5
CDR3 protein: CASSRDGATGNTIYF
CDR3 DNA: TGTGCCAGCAGTCGGGATGGGGCAACTGGAAACACCATATATTTT

J gene: TRBJ2-2
clone size: NA
D gene: NA
CDR3 length: 17
V gene: TRBV18
CDR3 protein: CASSAAGTPTNTGELFF
CDR3 DNA: TGTGCCAGCTCGGCCGCGGGGACCCCCACCAACACCGGGGAGCTGTTTTTT

J gene: TRBJ2-7
clone size: NA
D gene: NA
CDR3 length: 12
V gene: TRBV28
CDR3 protein: CASSFGRQGQNF
CDR3 DNA: TGTGCCAGCAGTTTCGGGAGACAGGGCCAAAACTTC

J gene: TRBJ1-5
clone size: NA
D gene: NA
CDR3 length: 16
V gene: TRBV10-3
CDR3 protein: CAISRGPGYSNQPQHF
CDR3 DNA: TGTGCCATCAGCCGAGGCCCAGGTTATAGCAATCAGCCCCAGCATTTT